Detailed here is one T cell receptor beta chain. This clonotype was seen ten or more times. Its specific antigen is unknown. No clone much larger than this one lies a single base away; base qualities are absent. Only healthy Caucasian donors were included. The twin cohort consisted of three pairs of female monozygotic twins, all aged about 18 to 29 years. RNA for TCR libraries was isolated from peripheral blood mononuclear cells. The data belong to a study of identical twins (dated by TCRdb to about 2016). The study in broad terms: The study deep-sequenced TCR alpha and beta repertoires from monozygotic twins, unrelated adults of various ages and cord blood to test whether fetal clonotypes persist. To rule out contamination, replicate twin experiments were performed at different times with different library preparation protocols.

The library was built by means of 5' RACE. Data came from an Illumina HiSeq 2000. Template switching introduced a universal primer binding site; the final cDNA contained a unique molecular identifier, enabling accurate counting of TCR cDNA molecules. Specific primers in the conserved constant-segment region were used to synthesize first-strand cDNA for TCR alpha and beta chains. To control for contamination, every cDNA library was double barcoded, receiving both a SMART-Mk sample barcode and Illumina barcodes. TruSeq adapter sequences and Illumina sample barcodes were added in two successive PCR steps. The TCR alpha and beta cDNA libraries were sequenced on the Illumina HiSeq platform using custom primers. Per the source publication's procedure: MiGEC was used to process raw reads and extract unique molecular identifiers, and MiXCR was used to find CDR3 positions. Recombination models were inferred per individual with the repgenHMM and IGoR tools using an EM algorithm. The analysis of shared clonotypes was done with the tcR package in R, with sharing normalized by the product of cloneset sizes. To study raw recombination free of thymic and clonal selection effects, out-of-frame nonproductive sequences were analyzed. TCRdb handled the public reads itself, with Q25 trimming in fastp and clone calling in MiXCR, and kept productive beta chains. Each CDR3 protein appears once, grouped with its most common genes and DNA. The authors' filters were not applied to this entry. The sample contains approximately 890,000 distinct CDR3 sequences, about 12% of them found a single time. The top ten constitute around 1.6% of the sample.

Overall study outcomes, separate from this receptor: Recombination models systematically underestimated out-of-frame TCR alpha sharing in monozygotic twins but agreed with sharing between unrelated individuals. The excess sharing between twins in beta out-of-frame sequences was weaker because fewer shared sequences reduced the signal-to-noise ratio. Compared with coincidental sharing between unrelated individuals, out-of-frame TCR alpha sequences shared between twins had an excess of sequences with low generation probability. Abundant cord blood beta clonotypes carried fewer insertions; young adult naive repertoires showed a weaker similar trend, while memory repertoires showed none. Because the same donors could not be followed over many years, the conclusions depended on cross-sectional statistical analysis. Zero-insertion analyses could be partly confounded by invariant T cells such as MAIT and iNKT, although diverse VJ usage argued against such confounding for most clonotypes.

Including cysteine and phenylalanine, the CDR3 has 15 amino acids. Just the 45-base CDR3 DNA is kept, in frame starting at base 1. Cut back by 3 bases and 4 bases, the V and J ends lie 15 bases apart. The germline V gene gives CDR1 as SGHTS and CDR2 as YDEGEE. These records were also assigned to another study, of yellow fever vaccine responses in identical twins. The second paper further reports: According to the authors, the vaccine-induced T cell response in identical twins seemed to be partly convergent and partly specific to each individual. The study precisely tracked vaccine-responding T cell clones in identical twins.

This sequence was found in a woman under 30 in good health. The rearranged chain carries TRBV5-8 and TRBJ2-3; the D region possibly corresponds to TRBD1 (5 bases align). Sample: PBMCs. The nucleotides are TGTGCCAGCAGCTGGGGCCCCTCAGTCGCAGATACGCAGTATTTT. This sequence encodes CASSWGPSVADTQYF.